These 18 T cell receptor beta chains were all obtained from the same sample, sequenced in a study of OX40 agonist ivuxolimab in advanced cancers. The repertoire was sequenced with immunoSEQ multiplex PCR; TCRdb's copy has only in-frame clones and lacks some. The sample lists about 68,000 clones; roughly 82% were seen once. This material consisted of CD4+ or CD8+ T cells sorted from blood, taken in a trial of the OX40 agonist ivuxolimab. The receptors come from an adult with an advanced solid tumor such as melanoma, head and neck, liver or kidney cancer.

This clone has just a few counts. This sequence joins TRBV28 and TRBJ2-7, with TRBD2 identical over 9 bases. CDR1 is MDHEN and CDR2 is SYDVKM in the germline V gene. V lost 4 bases and J lost 5; bases outside the gene matches: 6. The CDR3 runs 14 residues. As DNA, the CDR3 is TGTGCCAGCAGTTCGGCGGGAGGGGTTCACGAGCAGTACTTC. Amino acids: CASSSAGGVHEQYF.

This clone was seen a single time. The genes are TRBV5-4 and TRBJ2-2; 8 bases agree with TRBD1. Looked up from germline, CDR1 is SGHNT and CDR2 is YYREEE (reference sequence). Unmatched junction bases numbered 17, after V lost 0 bases and J lost 4 bases. This CDR3 has 20 residues. The CDR3 loop reads CASSLGAAGGFYASTGELFF. In nucleotides, the CDR3 is TGTGCCAGCAGCTTGGGTGCGGCAGGGGGCTTTTATGCCTCCACCGGGGAGCTGTTTTTT.

The chain uses TRBV2 and TRBJ1-5; TRBD1 matches 7 bases. Germline V gene sequence: CDR1 SNHLY, CDR2 FYNNEI. CDR3 length equals 14 residues. V lost 4 bases, J lost 2 bases, and 2 bases stayed unmatched. The CDR3 DNA sequence: TGTGCCAGCAGTGCCGACAGGGGCAATCAGCCCCAGCATTTT. Encoded protein: CASSADRGNQPQHF.

The chain couples TRBV5-1 to TRBJ2-1, with D perhaps assigned TRBD1 or TRBD2 (5 bases each). The V gene's germline CDR1 is SGHRS and CDR2 YFSETQ. The V gene lost 3 bases and the J gene lost 5 bases, with 12 bases spanning the gap. This CDR3 region has 14 residues. CDR3 sequence (DNA): TGCGCCAGCAGCTCCGGGACCCCTAACAATGAGCAGTTCTTC. This codes for CASSSGTPNNEQFF.

This clone appeared a single time. This rearrangement joins TRBV19 to TRBJ1-1, with TRBD1 matching 9 bases. V lost 5 bases and J lost 10; bases outside the gene matches: 14. The germline CDR1 and CDR2 sequences are LNHDA and SQIVND (reference sequence). This CDR3 spans 15 amino acids. The CDR3 reads CASSAGTGRSRIAFF. The CDR3 bases are TGTGCCAGTAGTGCCGGGACAGGGAGGAGTCGAATAGCTTTCTTT.

The chain is built from TRBV30 and TRBJ2-3, with TRBD2 matching 7 bases. The V gene end was trimmed by 2 bases and the J gene end by 4 bases; junction bases not matched to a gene: 3. The CDR3 sequence is 13 residues long. Germline CDR1 reads GTSNPN; CDR2 reads SVGIG (reference sequence). CDR3 in DNA: TGTGCCTGGAGTCCGGGGGGTGCAGATACGCAGTATTTT. Encoded protein: CAWSPGGADTQYF.

The V and J genes are TRBV10-3 and TRBJ1-2; D is unresolved. The CDR3 runs 14 residues. In germline, CDR1 is ENHRY, CDR2 SYGVKD. V dropped 3 bases and J dropped 2 bases, with 10 bases sitting between them. CDR3 in amino acids: CAISERGPNYGYTF. Here the CDR3 DNA reads TGTGCCATCAGTGAACGGGGTCCGAACTATGGCTACACCTTC.

The V call is TRBV11-2, the J call TRBJ2-3, with 14 bases matching TRBD2. V was pared by 4 bases and J by 5 bases, with 5 bases of the junction left unmatched. The CDR3 is 16 residues long. CDR1 is SGHAT, CDR2 FQNNGV, per germline. This CDR3 reads CASSWEGLAGVDTQYF. CDR3 bases: TGTGCCAGCAGCTGGGAGGGACTAGCGGGAGTAGATACGCAGTATTTT.

The chain recombines TRBV7-2 with TRBJ1-1; D is possibly TRBD1 (6 bases). Per germline, CDR1 SGHTA and CDR2 FQGNSA. The CDR3 runs 15 residues. The ends were cut back, 0 bases at V and 0 bases at J, with 8 bases in the middle. CDR3 nucleotide sequence: TGTGCCAGCAGCTTAGCCGGGACATTGAACACTGAAGCTTTCTTT. This sequence encodes CASSLAGTLNTEAFF.

The chain uses TRBV7-2 and TRBJ2-7; the D is unclear. Trimming removed 5 bases at V and 1 base at J, with 12 bases between. CDR3 size: 14 residues. CDR1 SGHTA and CDR2 FQGNSA come from the germline V gene. The CDR3 DNA reads as TGTGCCAGCAGCCCCACACACGGGTCCTACGAGCAGTACTTC. Translating it yields CASSPTHGSYEQYF.

This sequence joins TRBV19 and TRBJ1-2, with D unresolved. V shed 7 bases and J shed 4 bases, with 19 bases lying between them. The CDR3 has 15 amino acids. Germline CDR1 reads LNHDA; CDR2 reads SQIVND (reference sequence). DNA for the CDR3: TGTGCCAGTAATCCAACCGGGTCCTTCTCCTATGGCTACACCTTC. It specifies CASNPTGSFSYGYTF.

CDR3 bases: TGTGCCAGCAGCTTGGGGTATTATGGCTACACCTTC. Its translation: CASSLGYYGYTF. The chain couples TRBV7-2 to TRBJ1-2, with D uncertain. Trimming left V 3 bases short and J 5 bases short, with 7 bases between. The CDR3 length is 12 residues. Per the germline V gene, CDR1 is SGHTA and CDR2 is FQGNSA.

The genes are TRBV5-4 and TRBJ1-1; D is unresolved. V lost 0 bases, J lost 0 bases, and 9 bases lay in between. Per germline, CDR1 SGHNT and CDR2 YYREEE (reference sequence). CDR3 length equals 15 residues. The chain's CDR3 is CASSLAGGLNTEAFF. The CDR3 DNA follows: TGTGCCAGCAGCTTGGCCGGCGGATTGAACACTGAAGCTTTCTTT.

The chain is built from TRBV4-3 and TRBJ2-1; TRBD2 aligns across 8 bases. Germline CDR1 is LGHNA and CDR2 is YSLEER. CDR3 size: 14 residues. Trimming removed 0 bases from V and 10 bases from J; junction bases left unmatched: 5. The chain's CDR3 is CASSQEPGGREQFF. The DNA of the CDR3 is TGCGCCAGCAGCCAAGAACCGGGAGGGCGGGAGCAGTTCTTC.

V usage is TRBV10-2 and J usage is TRBJ2-1, with 12 bases fitting TRBD1. The CDR3 length is 19 residues. Unmatched junction bases numbered 9, after V lost 0 bases and J lost 3 bases. CDR1 WSHSY and CDR2 SAAADI come from the germline V gene. For the CDR3, the DNA is TGCGCCAGCAGTGAGTCGGGACAGGGGGCGATGGGCTACTACAATGAGCAGTTCTTC. Protein: CASSESGQGAMGYYNEQFF.

In its sample, this clone was seen a few times. The rearrangement uses TRBV13 and TRBJ1-1, with D unresolved. With 5 bases removed from V and 0 bases from J, the gap between germline ends came to 19 bases. Germline V gene lookup returns CDR1 PRHDT and CDR2 FYEKMQ (reference sequence). This CDR3 is 17 amino acids long. CDR3 sequence: CASSLQDIAGMNTEAFF. Here the CDR3 DNA reads TGTGCCAGCAGCCTCCAAGACATTGCCGGCATGAACACTGAAGCTTTCTTT.

The chain links TRBV27 to TRBJ2-3; unclear D gene. Per the germline V gene, CDR1 is MNHEY and CDR2 is SMNVEV (reference sequence). Trimming left V 6 bases short and J 4 bases short, with 11 bases between. This CDR3 has 13 amino acids. DNA for the CDR3: TGTGCCAGCAGGGCAGTAGAAGCAGATACGCAGTATTTT. Translated: CASRAVEADTQYF.

The V and J genes are TRBV5-1 and TRBJ1-6; 9 nucleotides line up with TRBD1. Per the germline V gene, CDR1 is SGHRS and CDR2 is YFSETQ. V shed 6 bases and J 8 bases; nucleotides not matched to a gene: 3. The CDR3 contains 13 residues. The CDR3 DNA sequence: TGCGCCAGCAAGACAGGGGGGCATTCACCCCTCCACTTT. Residues: CASKTGGHSPLHF.